This is a list of T cell receptor beta chains from one sample in a study of T cells in Graves' hyperthyroidism and ophthalmopathy. In TCRdb, the multiplex PCR reads were re-called with MiXCR into one record per CDR3 protein. Of nearly 600,000 distinct CDR3 sequences in the sample, approximately 15% were seen once. The specimen sequenced was blood. Receptor source: a woman in her 30s with Graves' hyperthyroidism that later progressed to Graves' ophthalmopathy. The CDR3 runs from the conserved cysteine through the conserved F or W. D genes are given only for firm matches. Where a row states a size, it is once, few, many or the class of an expanded clone; other rows omit it.

D gene,J gene,CDR3 length,clone size,V gene,CDR3 protein,CDR3 DNA
NA,TRBJ1-1,14,many,TRBV28,CASSFTDQGSEAFF,TGTGCCAGCAGTTTCACCGATCAGGGCTCTGAAGCTTTCTTT
NA,TRBJ2-1,12,few,TRBV20-1,CSASTARDEQFF,TGCAGTGCTAGCACCGCCCGGGATGAGCAGTTCTTC
TRBD2,TRBJ2-1,18,many,TRBV5-6,CASSLKGLVMNYGDEQFF,TGTGCCAGCAGCTTGAAGGGACTAGTTATGAATTATGGAGATGAGCAGTTCTTC
NA,TRBJ1-6,11,many,TRBV28,CASSVNSPLHF,TGTGCCAGCAGTGTTAATTCACCCCTCCACTTT
NA,TRBJ1-3,13,few,TRBV7-9,CASSLLTGNTIYF,TGTGCCAGCAGCTTATTGACAGGAAACACCATATATTTT
NA,TRBJ1-1,15,many,TRBV19,CASSSRERGNTEAFF,TGTGCCAGTAGTTCCAGGGAACGGGGGAACACTGAAGCTTTCTTT
NA,TRBJ2-7,12,few,TRBV29-1,CSVVGAENEQYF,TGCAGCGTTGTCGGGGCGGAAAACGAGCAGTACTTC
TRBD1,TRBJ2-5,14,many,TRBV20-1,CSADESGGLETQYF,TGCAGTGCTGATGAATCAGGGGGCTTAGAGACCCAGTACTTC
TRBD1,TRBJ1-5,16,many,TRBV27,CASSPFQGAGNQPQHF,TGTGCCAGCAGTCCCTTTCAGGGGGCGGGCAATCAGCCCCAGCATTTT
NA,TRBJ2-7,12,many,TRBV7-9,CASTQVAHEQYF,TGTGCCAGCACCCAAGTCGCCCACGAGCAGTACTTC
TRBD1,TRBJ1-1,14,few,TRBV5-1,CASGSRDRISEAFF,TGTGCCAGCGGCTCCCGGGACAGGATTTCTGAAGCTTTCTTT
TRBD2,TRBJ2-1,15,NA,TRBV7-9,CASSLGTSENNEQFF,TGTGCCAGCAGCCTCGGGACTAGCGAGAACAATGAGCAGTTCTTC
NA,TRBJ2-7,14,NA,TRBV5-1,CASSGSGERYEQYF,TGCGCCAGCAGCGGCTCAGGAGAGCGATACGAGCAGTACTTC
NA,TRBJ2-4,15,few,TRBV19,CASSIGGDFGDIQYF,TGTGCCAGTAGTATAGGGGGGGACTTTGGAGACATTCAGTACTTC
TRBD1,TRBJ2-7,17,many,TRBV6-1,CASSPDRGLGRGHEQYF,TGTGCCAGCAGTCCCGACAGGGGTTTGGGAAGGGGGCACGAGCAGTACTTC
TRBD2,TRBJ2-1,18,many,TRBV27,CASSSSGFSGSAHNEQFF,TGTGCCAGCAGTTCCTCCGGGTTCAGCGGGAGTGCCCACAATGAGCAGTTCTTC
TRBD1,TRBJ1-1,13,many,TRBV19,CASCGQGNTEAFF,TGTGCCAGTTGCGGACAGGGCAATACTGAAGCTTTCTTT
NA,TRBJ2-4,14,many,TRBV20-1,CSARGFPAPDIQYF,TGCAGTGCTAGAGGGTTTCCTGCCCCCGACATTCAGTACTTC
NA,TRBJ1-1,17,many,TRBV9,CASSVFDRGPRDTEAFF,TGTGCCAGCAGCGTCTTCGACCGTGGCCCGCGGGACACTGAAGCTTTCTTT
TRBD1,TRBJ2-7,16,many,TRBV14,CASSQAGQGEDHEQYF,TGTGCCAGCAGCCAAGCGGGACAGGGGGAGGACCACGAGCAGTACTTC
NA,TRBJ2-1,15,many,TRBV20-1,CSAPVAAASYNEQFF,TGCAGTGCTCCTGTCGCGGCGGCTTCCTACAATGAGCAGTTCTTC
NA,TRBJ1-6,15,NA,TRBV4-2,CASSQPGRVDSPLHF,TGTGCCAGCAGCCAACCGGGCAGGGTAGATTCACCCCTCCACTTT
TRBD1,TRBJ2-7,14,many,TRBV19,CASSPPGQAYEQYF,TGTGCCAGTAGTCCACCGGGACAGGCCTACGAGCAGTACTTC
NA,TRBJ1-1,18,NA,TRBV2,CASSGTASPDILNTEAFF,TGTGCCAGCAGTGGAACAGCCTCCCCCGACATATTGAACACTGAAGCTTTCTTT
NA,TRBJ2-5,12,few,TRBV29-1,CSVEQGQETQYF,TGCAGCGTTGAACAGGGGCAAGAGACCCAGTACTTC
TRBD1,TRBJ2-3,15,many,TRBV6-6,CASSYSTRTGDTQYF,TGTGCCAGCAGTTATTCGACACGGACAGGGGATACGCAGTATTTT
NA,TRBJ1-4,14,many,TRBV7-6,CASSDVWGSKRLFF,TGTGCCAGCAGCGACGTCTGGGGATCGAAAAGACTGTTTTTT
NA,TRBJ2-3,13,few,TRBV30,CARRVPSTDTQYF,TGTGCCCGCAGGGTCCCTAGCACAGATACGCAGTATTTT
NA,TRBJ1-1,11,many,TRBV20-1,CSANSVHEAFF,TGCAGTGCCAACTCGGTACATGAAGCTTTCTTT
NA,TRBJ2-5,15,few,TRBV20-1,CSARDVSGFQETQYF,TGCAGTGCTAGAGATGTATCCGGTTTCCAAGAGACCCAGTACTTC
NA,TRBJ2-7,14,NA,TRBV4-1,CASSQVGHDYEQYF,TGCGCCAGCAGCCAAGTGGGACATGACTACGAGCAGTACTTC
TRBD1,TRBJ1-1,14,NA,TRBV2,CASSDQGGYTEAFF,TGTGCCAGCAGTGATCAGGGGGGCTATACTGAAGCTTTCTTT
NA,TRBJ1-6,11,many,TRBV6-1,CASSYNSPLHF,TGTGCCAGCAGCTACAATTCACCCCTCCACTTT
NA,TRBJ2-5,13,many,TRBV2,CASTEEGGETQYF,TGTGCCAGCACCGAGGAGGGCGGAGAGACCCAGTACTTC
NA,TRBJ1-1,15,many,TRBV12-5,CASGWTLGTNTEAFF,TGTGCTAGTGGTTGGACGCTCGGTACGAACACTGAAGCTTTCTTT
TRBD1,TRBJ2-1,13,many,TRBV18,CASSPSLQGQQFF,TGTGCCAGCTCACCTAGCCTACAGGGGCAGCAGTTCTTC
NA,TRBJ2-1,15,many,TRBV12-3/TRBV12-4,CASSSRDGLYNEQFF,TGTGCCAGCAGTTCCAGGGACGGCCTATACAATGAGCAGTTCTTC
NA,TRBJ2-1,13,few,TRBV7-9,CASGGERGNEQFF,TGTGCCAGCGGGGGGGAGAGGGGGAATGAGCAGTTCTTC
NA,TRBJ2-1,15,few,TRBV28,CASRAGGGAGNEQFF,TGTGCCAGCAGGGCTGGGGGGGGGGCTGGCAATGAGCAGTTCTTC
TRBD2,TRBJ2-7,15,NA,TRBV6-2/TRBV6-3,CASILGGRLYNEQYF,TGTGCCAGCATCCTCGGCGGGAGGTTATACAATGAGCAGTACTTC
NA,TRBJ2-1,13,NA,TRBV15,CATGGSSYNEQSF,TGTGCCACCGGGGGGAGCTCCTACAATGAGCAGTCCTTC
NA,TRBJ2-3,15,many,TRBV19,CASSIGAKSADTQYF,TGTGCCAGTAGTATTGGCGCGAAGAGCGCAGATACGCAGTATTTT
NA,TRBJ1-5,14,many,TRBV28,CASSPYRVGQPQHF,TGTGCCAGCAGTCCGTACAGGGTAGGCCAGCCCCAGCATTTT
NA,TRBJ1-3,15,NA,TRBV18,CASSPPLLSGNTIYF,TGTGCCAGCTCACCACCATTACTCTCTGGAAACACCATATATTTT
NA,TRBJ1-1,15,many,TRBV20-1,CSARELGTSSLKAFF,TGCAGTGCTAGAGAGTTGGGGACATCGAGTCTGAAAGCTTTCTTT
NA,TRBJ1-4,13,many,TRBV30,CAWSRGWNEKLFF,TGTGCCTGGAGTAGAGGGTGGAATGAAAAACTGTTTTTT
TRBD2,TRBJ2-1,17,many,TRBV11-1,CASSLWLSGGLHNEQFF,TGTGCCAGCAGCTTATGGTTGTCGGGAGGGCTCCACAATGAGCAGTTCTTC
NA,TRBJ2-4,14,few,TRBV9,CASSVGPPGGIQYF,TGTGCCAGCAGCGTAGGTCCGCCTGGCGGCATTCAGTACTTC
NA,TRBJ1-1,14,NA,TRBV7-9,CASTLQLEGAEAFF,TGTGCCAGCACCCTCCAGCTGGAAGGGGCTGAAGCTTTCTTT
TRBD2,TRBJ2-3,15,NA,TRBV20-1,CSASGLAGPTDTQYF,TGCAGTGCCTCGGGACTAGCGGGGCCCACAGATACGCAGTATTTT
NA,TRBJ1-3,13,NA,TRBV30,CAWSGLMADTIYF,TGTGCCTGGTCAGGGCTGATGGCGGACACCATATATTTT
TRBD1,TRBJ2-7,13,few,TRBV19,CASRRGPIDEQYF,TGTGCCAGCCGCAGGGGGCCGATAGACGAGCAGTACTTC
TRBD2,TRBJ2-2,15,once,TRBV10-2,CASGNGGGGTGELFF,TGCGCCAGCGGCAACGGGGGGGGCGGAACCGGGGAGCTGTTTTTT
TRBD2,TRBJ2-1,18,NA,TRBV4-3,CASSQESSGTSGSNEQFF,TGCGCCAGCAGCCAAGAATCATCCGGGACTAGCGGGAGCAATGAGCAGTTCTTC